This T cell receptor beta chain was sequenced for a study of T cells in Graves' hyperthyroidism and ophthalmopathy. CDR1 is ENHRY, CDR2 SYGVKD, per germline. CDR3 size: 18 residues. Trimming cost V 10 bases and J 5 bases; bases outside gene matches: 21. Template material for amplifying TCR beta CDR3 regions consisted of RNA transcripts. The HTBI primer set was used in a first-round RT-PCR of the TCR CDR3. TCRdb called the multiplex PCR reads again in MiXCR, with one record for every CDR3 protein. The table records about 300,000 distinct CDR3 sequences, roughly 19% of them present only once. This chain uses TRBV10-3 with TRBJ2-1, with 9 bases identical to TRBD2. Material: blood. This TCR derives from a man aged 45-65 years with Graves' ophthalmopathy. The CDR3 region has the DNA TGTGCCACCCCCCCTATGGCTCGGCGCGGGAGGGGGCACAATGAGCAGTTCTTC. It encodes CATPPMARRGRGHNEQFF.